A selection of T cell receptor beta chains follows, all from one sample in a study of early T cells in non-severe SARS-CoV-2 infection. MiXCR, applied by TCRdb to the 5' RACE reads, yields one record per CDR3 protein. The sample consists of about 64,000 distinct CDR3 sequences, roughly 13% of them appearing once. The sample here was whole blood, taken at baseline. The receptor source for this set is an adult who was a healthcare worker with PCR-confirmed SARS-CoV-2 infection or an uninfected control (not recorded which). CDR3s include the opening cysteine and the closing phenylalanine or tryptophan. A D gene is named only where the DNA matches it firmly. The listing skips clone size in some rows; elsewhere it reads once, few, many or a size class.

TRBD2,TRBJ2-2,NA,TRBV18,TGTGCCAGCTCACAAGGACTAGCTGGATCGGGCGGGGAGCTGTTTTTT,CASSQGLAGSGGELFF
TRBD1,TRBJ1-2,NA,TRBV28,TGTGCCAGCAGTTTATCCGGGACAGGTACCCACTATGGCTACACCTTC,CASSLSGTGTHYGYTF
NA,TRBJ1-2,NA,TRBV20-1,TGCAGTGCTAACCTCCAGGGAAACGGCTACACCTTC,CSANLQGNGYTF
NA,TRBJ1-1,NA,TRBV7-9,TGTGCCAGCAGCTTAAATGGGGTCACTGAAGCTTTCTTT,CASSLNGVTEAFF
NA,TRBJ1-3,many,TRBV7-2,TGTGCCAGCAGCTTATATGGGACTGGAAACACCATATATTTT,CASSLYGTGNTIYF
TRBD1,TRBJ1-1,few,TRBV27,TGTGCCAGCAGTTTCGCGACAGGGACCACTGAAGCTTTCTTT,CASSFATGTTEAFF
NA,TRBJ2-7,many,TRBV11-2,TGTGCCAGCAGCTTAGACTTCTTTGGGGTTTACTACGAGCAGTACTTC,CASSLDFFGVYYEQYF
NA,TRBJ2-7,few,TRBV20-1,TGCAGTGCATTATTCCTTAACGACTACGAGCAGTACTTC,CSALFLNDYEQYF
NA,TRBJ2-1,many,TRBV6-6,TGTGCCAGCAGTTACTCGAGGAGGGAAACTGAGCAGTTCTTC,CASSYSRRETEQFF
NA,TRBJ1-5,few,TRBV2,TGTGCCAGCAAAGAACCTGGGGGCTTTAATCAGCCCCAGCATTTT,CASKEPGGFNQPQHF
NA,TRBJ2-1,NA,TRBV5-6,TGTGCCAGCAGCTCTTTCAATGAGCAGTTCTTC,CASSSFNEQFF
NA,TRBJ2-1,NA,TRBV28,TGTGCCAGCACATACAGGGACTACAATGAGCAGTTCTTC,CASTYRDYNEQFF
NA,TRBJ2-7,few,TRBV6-2/TRBV6-3,TGTGCCAGCAGTTGGGGCAGTCCATACGAGCAGTACTTC,CASSWGSPYEQYF
NA,TRBJ2-7,NA,TRBV6-5,TGTGCCAGCAGTTACCCGTCTGGTCAGGGGTCCTACGAGCAGTACTTC,CASSYPSGQGSYEQYF
NA,TRBJ2-5,many,TRBV28,TGTGCCAGCAGCGGGGCTGCGGTCGGGGGAGAGACCCAGTACTTC,CASSGAAVGGETQYF
TRBD2,TRBJ2-2,NA,TRBV5-1,TGCGCCAGCAGCACCAGGACTAGCGGTATCACCGGGGAGCTGTTTTTT,CASSTRTSGITGELFF
NA,TRBJ2-1,NA,TRBV7-2,TGTGCCAGCAGCTGGGGGGTTGGAAATGAGCAGTTCTTC,CASSWGVGNEQFF
TRBD1,TRBJ1-3,many,TRBV24-1,TGTGCCACCAGACGGACAGGCCTCTCTGGAAACACCATATATTTT,CATRRTGLSGNTIYF
NA,TRBJ2-7,NA,TRBV12-3/TRBV12-4,TGTGCCAGCAGTTTAAGGCGGGACTCCTACGAGCAGTACTTC,CASSLRRDSYEQYF
NA,TRBJ1-5,few,TRBV24-1,TGTGCCACCCGGCGGGGGGGCTATTCTCAGCCCCAGCATTTT,CATRRGGYSQPQHF
NA,TRBJ1-4,few,TRBV7-2,TGTGCCAGCAGCTATAAACGACAGGATAATGAAAAACTGTTTTTT,CASSYKRQDNEKLFF
NA,TRBJ1-2,few,TRBV12-3/TRBV12-4,TGTGCCAGCAGTTTAGCGCTAAGGGGTGGCTACACCTTC,CASSLALRGGYTF
NA,TRBJ2-5,few,TRBV14,TGTGCCAGCAGCCAGATCCAAGAGACCCAGTACTTC,CASSQIQETQYF
NA,TRBJ1-3,many,TRBV7-2,TGTGCCAGCAGCTTAAGAGCACAGCTCTCTGGAAACACCATATATTTT,CASSLRAQLSGNTIYF
NA,TRBJ1-5,few,TRBV6-6,TGTGCCAGCAGTTCTAACAGAGATCAGCCCCAGCATTTT,CASSSNRDQPQHF
NA,TRBJ2-1,NA,TRBV18,TGTGCCAGCTCACCATTTAGCGGCCTAGGGTACAATGAGCAGTTCTTC,CASSPFSGLGYNEQFF
NA,TRBJ2-1,few,TRBV6-1,TGTGCCAGCAGTGAAGCGGGACCCTGGACGAGGGAGCAGTTCTTC,CASSEAGPWTREQFF
TRBD1,TRBJ1-1,NA,TRBV9,TGTGCCAGCAGCATGCGACCGGGACAGGGGCCGATGAACACTGAAGCTTTCTTT,CASSMRPGQGPMNTEAFF
NA,TRBJ2-1,NA,TRBV20-1,TGCAGTGCTAGAAAGGGGGGGGCTACCTACAATGAGCAGTTCTTC,CSARKGGATYNEQFF
NA,TRBJ2-3,NA,TRBV6-6,TGTGCCAGCAGCCCGGGACTCAATTTAGCCGCGGATACGCAGTATTTT,CASSPGLNLAADTQYF